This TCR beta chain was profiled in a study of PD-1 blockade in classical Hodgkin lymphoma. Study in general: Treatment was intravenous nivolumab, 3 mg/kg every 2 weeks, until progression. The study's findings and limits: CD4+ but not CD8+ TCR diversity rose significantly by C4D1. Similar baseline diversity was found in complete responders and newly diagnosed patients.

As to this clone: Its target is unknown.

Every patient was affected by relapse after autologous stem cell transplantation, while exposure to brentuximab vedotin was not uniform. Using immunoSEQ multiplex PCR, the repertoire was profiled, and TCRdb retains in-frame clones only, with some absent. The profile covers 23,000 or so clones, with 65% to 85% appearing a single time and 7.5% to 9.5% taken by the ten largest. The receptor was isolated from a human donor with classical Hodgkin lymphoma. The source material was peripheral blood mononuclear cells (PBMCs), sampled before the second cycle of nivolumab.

The CDR3 loop is CASSVAPGPYGYTF. DNA of the CDR3: TGTGCCAGCAGCGTAGCTCCCGGGCCCTATGGCTACACCTTC. The rearrangement joins TRBV9 to TRBJ1-2; unclear D gene. Trimming took off 0 bases at V and 4 bases at J, with 10 bases between the two ends. Germline V gene data show CDR1 as SGDLS and CDR2 as YYNGEE. The CDR3 covers 14 residues.